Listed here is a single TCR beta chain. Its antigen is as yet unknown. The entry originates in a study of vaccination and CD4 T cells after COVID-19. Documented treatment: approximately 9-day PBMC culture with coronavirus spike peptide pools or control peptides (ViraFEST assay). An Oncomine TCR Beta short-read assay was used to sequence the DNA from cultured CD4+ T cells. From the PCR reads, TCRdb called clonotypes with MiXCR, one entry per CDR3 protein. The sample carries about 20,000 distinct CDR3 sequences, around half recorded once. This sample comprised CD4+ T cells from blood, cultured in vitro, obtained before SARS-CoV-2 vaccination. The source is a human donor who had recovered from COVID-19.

The CDR3 loop is CASSNLGQGHGYTF. CDR3 DNA sequence: TGTGCCAGCAGCAATCTTGGACAGGGACATGGCTACACCTTC. V and J are TRBV5-4 and TRBJ1-2, with 8 bases matching TRBD1. CDR3 length: 14 residues. CDR1 SGHNT and CDR2 YYREEE come from the germline V gene (reference sequence). The V gene end was trimmed by 4 bases and the J gene end by 6 bases; junction bases not matched to a gene: 8.